This T cell receptor beta chain came from a study of CD8 T cells in Susac syndrome. Study-level findings and limits: A relatively small number of individuals underwent TCR sequencing and HLA analysis.

Reverse transcription used roughly 0.45 to 1 ug RNA and random hexamers. A multiplex approach, immunoSEQ multiplex PCR, amplified TCR beta CDR3 across 54 Vbeta and 13 Jbeta. TCRdb analysed the immunoSEQ multiplex PCR reads with MiXCR anew, one entry per CDR3 protein. The table lists 150,000 to 200,000 distinct CDR3 sequences, just over 90% of them singletons. Germline V lookup: CDR1 SGHVS, CDR2 FQNEAQ. The CDR3 covers 13 residues. V was clipped by 7 bases and J by 6 bases, with 15 bases between them. Regarding this clonotype: Its antigen remains unknown.

TCR beta sequencing was performed on blood CD8+ and CD4+ T cells. This TCR was sampled from a human donor in good health. J is TRBJ1-2 and V is TRBV7-8; D is perhaps TRBD1 (6 bases). Sequences were obtained from CD4+ T cells from PBMCs. In DNA form, the CDR3 reads TGTGCCAGCATCCCTCGGGGGCTTCATGGCTACACCTTC. Protein: CASIPRGLHGYTF.